This T cell receptor beta chain is from a study of cytomegalovirus exposure and HLA in healthy donors (dated by TCRdb to between 2016 and 2019). As for the study more broadly: An earlier analysis of 587 of the donors reported about 300 Gb of sequence data and 90 million to 120 million unique TCR beta sequences obtained from about 180 million T cells. An early release that covered roughly 600 HLA-typed donors contained about 300 gigabases of sequencing data and about 84 million unique TCR sequences. Of the 300 to 450 genotyped donors, 70% to 90% were placed in the genetic ancestry cluster associated with self-reported Caucasian donors. The study was designed to test whether signatures of past pathogen exposure could be identified by cataloging public T cell receptors. The study profiled the T cell repertoires of around 700 subjects by immunosequencing and related them to cytomegalovirus serostatus. A separate validation cohort of 100 to 150 different subjects was used in addition to the roughly 720-subject first cohort. High-throughput TCR immunosequencing, statistical association of individual TCRs with disease status, and machine learning were combined to predict cytomegalovirus infection status. To study patterns of TCR occurrence, a later analysis re-analyzed previously published TCR beta repertoires from around 660 donors and added high-resolution HLA genotyping. Rather than using new phenotypic data, the later analysis identified candidate immune exposures from TCR beta sequences and from how often those sequences occurred across donors. In an earlier analysis of 587 of the donors, high-throughput TCR beta sequencing was used to judge whether each TCR beta V gene segment behaved as functional or pseudogenic. Donor age, sex, ethnicity and CMV serostatus were compiled alongside the repertoire data. A later genetic analysis took genome-wide SNP genotypes for about three fifths of the 666 donors and used that subset as a discovery cohort. Every discovery cohort repertoire had been produced on one sequencing platform. Both class I and class II loci were covered by HLA typing, at four-digit resolution. The number of donors typed differed by locus, with roughly 620-640 for A, B, C, DRB1 and DQB1, roughly 550 for DQA1, approximately 570 for DPA1, and around 430 for DPB1. About five DR-DQ haplotypes were handled as single units for association and clustering, since linkage in the cohort was strong. Among over 350 genotyped donors of the cohort, an average of around 240,000 unique TCR beta nucleotide sequences were sequenced per donor, 15% to 20% of them non-productive. Here is what the overall study found, with its caveats: According to the authors, the approach could potentially be generalized to other disease states and immunological phenotypes. Because counts were too low, some 17 rarely observed V segments, including chromosome 9 orphons, were excluded from the earlier analysis of about 500 of the donors. Some IMGT-functional V segments, including TRBV6-2 and TRBV6-3, could not be distinguished by the 87-base-pair reads and were therefore excluded. According to a later analysis, TCR association rates differed among HLA loci, with DRB1 alleles showing the most associated TCRs and HLA-C alleles showing the fewest. Assigning TCR associations to individual alleles was difficult when HLA alleles, especially DR and DQ, strongly co-occurred. A later genetic analysis reported fewer N-insertions in productive TCRs among donors in an Asian-associated ancestry cluster than the roughly 700-donor mean. At a false discovery rate of 0.05, a later analysis linked roughly 17,000 TCR beta sequences to specific HLA alleles. A later analysis found that HLA-associated TCR beta chains were more clonally expanded and had lower generation probabilities than equally common non-associated chains. Only TCR beta chains were sequenced in this cohort, and the absence of alpha or paired-chain data limited detectable features. In a later analysis, several top co-occurrence clusters were reported to appear linked to parvovirus B19, influenza, CMV and Epstein-Barr virus. Because some donors lacked HLA typing at each locus, the association tests relied only on the typed subset. A cluster of highly shared sequence variants was judged likely to represent a technical artifact of the sequencing pipeline. Roughly uniform sequencing depth across donors was assumed in presence/absence analyses, although this assumption may not hold. A further reported finding was that TCR beta sequences accurately predicted the HLA-A and HLA-B alleles for most subjects in the first cohort. In an earlier analysis of 450 to 750 of the donors, most TCR beta V segments appeared in productive rearrangements about 90% or about 30% of the time, broadly matching IMGT annotations. The classifier was reported to diagnose cytomegalovirus status with high specificity and sensitivity in both the original cohort and the validation cohort. Correlated functional status among segregating V segments might be attributable to linkage disequilibrium, but an unknown experimental factor could not be ruled out. Across donors, most TCR sequences were observed very rarely, whereas some public TCRs were present in many individuals. An association between a missense DCLRE1C variant and V-gene and J-gene trimming of TCR beta chains was found in a later genetic analysis and replicated in an independent cohort. In vitro tests confirmed that a few of the cytomegalovirus-associated TCR beta chains recognize cytomegalovirus antigens. Most CMV-associated TCR beta chains appeared to be HLA-restricted in a later analysis, and the HLA associations seemed to be driven largely by CMV exposure. Immune exposure information for the cohort was limited to CMV serostatus. In the study, around 150 TCR beta chains were listed as associated with cytomegalovirus.

The germline V and J ends show losses of 7 bases and 6 bases respectively, and no gene match explains 6 bases of the junction. The CDR3 holds 13 amino acids from the cysteine to the phenylalanine. Here the CDR3 DNA is all that survives: 39 bases in frame from base 1. Sequences WSHSY (CDR1) and SAAADI (CDR2) are obtained from the germline V gene. To prepare the library, the immunoSEQ multiplex PCR assay was applied. The multiplex PCR relied on a mix of 60 forward primers for TCR Vbeta segments and 13 reverse primers for TCR Jbeta segments. The CDR3 region of rearranged TCR beta genes was amplified from genomic DNA with a multiplex PCR assay. The Illumina HiSeq System was used to sequence the amplified TCR beta libraries as 87-base-pair reads. In the paper's pipeline: Across the roughly 670 repertoires, a later analysis counted 78 million or so unique TCR beta chains, some 11 million of which were shared by at least two donors. Raw reads were error-corrected and collapsed into unique sequences by a nearest-neighbor algorithm in which closely related sequences were merged to remove PCR and sequencing errors. To assign V, D and J gene segments, CDR3 sequences were aligned to IMGT reference sequences. Each retained sequence needed at least a six-nucleotide match to both a V gene segment and a J gene segment. A rearrangement counted as productive if the CDR3 had no stop codons and remained in frame with V and J, and every other rearrangement counted as non-productive. CDR3 was defined by IMGT convention, running from the second conserved V-encoded cysteine to the conserved J-encoded phenylalanine. Sequences without an unambiguous match to a single V gene segment were excluded from the earlier analysis of 450 to 750 of the donors. An earlier analysis of over 450 of the donors classified V segments as functional when productive rearrangements were above 56.7% and as segregating when the standard deviation between donors was above 5%. A statistical classification framework was built to diagnose cytomegalovirus status from the catalog of TCR beta chain sequences. In a later analysis, V and J genes were assigned by comparing TCR nucleotide sequences against IMGT/GENE-DB human TR gene sequences. Using the TCRdist pipeline, a later analysis assigned CDR3 sequences along with most-parsimonious VDJ recombination scenarios. In a later analysis, each TCR beta chain was defined by its CDR3 amino acid sequence together with its V-gene family, and reads lacking a unique V-gene family were excluded. A later analysis removed roughly 590 highly shared, low-generation-probability nucleotide sequences to deal with suspected cross-contamination and a sequencing artifact. In a later analysis, a clonal expansion index for each public chain was calculated from normalized within-repertoire ranks of inferred template counts. Generation probabilities in a later analysis came from a VDJ recombination model fitted to out-of-frame rearrangements, and those results were checked against IGoR. A later analysis scored TCR-TCR, TCR-HLA and TCR-CMV co-occurrence with hypergeometric tests, applying a repertoire-size bias correction to TCR pairs. False discovery rates were estimated in a later analysis by permuting HLA or CMV assignments 20 times. A later analysis grouped co-occurring TCRs with DBSCAN, adding TCRdist sequence similarity when clustering within HLA-allele-positive subsets. Repertoires with fewer than 30,000 or more than 120,000 public chains, plus five repertoires with anomalous nucleotide sharing, were excluded from co-occurrence clustering. What TCRdb holds here is the immuneACCESS table cut down to in-frame rearrangements. Part of the clones is not present; checked against another copy, under half of the missing clones reflect an unresolved V gene, and the others are unexplained. The DNA was the basis for D and trimming; V, J and clone size are from that table. The sample has some 110,000 clones on record. 6.8% of the sample belongs to the ten largest clones.

In total, 600 or so healthy bone marrow donors made up the cohort. Cohort members were all nominally healthy when sampled, although unrecorded immune exposures were likely present. The donor was CMV seropositive and belonged to the group of over 250 seropositive cohort members. Every donor gave a peripheral blood sample, and the peripheral blood mononuclear cells from that sample were used for TCR beta sequencing. The Qiagen DNeasy Blood Extraction Kit was used to extract genomic DNA from the blood cell samples. With regard to this clone: No antigen is known for it.

The clonotype was recovered from a man in his forties in good health and CMV-seropositive. Sequences were obtained from PBMCs. The chain is encoded by TRBV10-2 joined to TRBJ2-1, and TRBD1 aligns with 7 junction nucleotides. The nucleotide sequence reads TGCGCCAGCAACGCCTACAGGGGCAATGAGCAGTTCTTC. Translated, it reads CASNAYRGNEQFF.